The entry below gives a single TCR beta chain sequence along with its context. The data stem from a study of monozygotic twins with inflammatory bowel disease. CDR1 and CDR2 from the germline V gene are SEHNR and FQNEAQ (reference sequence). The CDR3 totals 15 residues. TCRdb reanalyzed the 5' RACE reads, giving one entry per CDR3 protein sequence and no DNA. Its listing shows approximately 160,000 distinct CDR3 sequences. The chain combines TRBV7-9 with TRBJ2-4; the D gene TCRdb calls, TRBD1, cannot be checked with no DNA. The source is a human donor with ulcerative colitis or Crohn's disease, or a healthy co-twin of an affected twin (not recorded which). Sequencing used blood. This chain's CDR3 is CASSLRGQGPNIQYF.